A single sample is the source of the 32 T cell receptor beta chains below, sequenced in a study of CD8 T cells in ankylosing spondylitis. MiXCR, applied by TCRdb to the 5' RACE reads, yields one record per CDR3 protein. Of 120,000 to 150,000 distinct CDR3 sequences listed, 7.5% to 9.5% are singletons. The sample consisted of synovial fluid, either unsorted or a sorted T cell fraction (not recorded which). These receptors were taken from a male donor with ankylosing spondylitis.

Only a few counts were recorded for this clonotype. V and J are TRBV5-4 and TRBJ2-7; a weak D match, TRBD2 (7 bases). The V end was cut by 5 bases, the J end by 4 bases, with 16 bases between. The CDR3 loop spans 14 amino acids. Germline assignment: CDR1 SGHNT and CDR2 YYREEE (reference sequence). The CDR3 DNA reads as TGTGCCAGCAGTACCGGGGGGCTAGTATACGAGCAGTACTTC. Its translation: CASSTGGLVYEQYF.

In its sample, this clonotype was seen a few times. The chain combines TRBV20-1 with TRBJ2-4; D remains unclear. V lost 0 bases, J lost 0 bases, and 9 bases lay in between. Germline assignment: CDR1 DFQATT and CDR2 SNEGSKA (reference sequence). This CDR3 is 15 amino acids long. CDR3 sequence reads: CSARDWILAKNIQYF. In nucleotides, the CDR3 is TGCAGTGCTAGAGATTGGATCCTAGCCAAAAACATTCAGTACTTC.

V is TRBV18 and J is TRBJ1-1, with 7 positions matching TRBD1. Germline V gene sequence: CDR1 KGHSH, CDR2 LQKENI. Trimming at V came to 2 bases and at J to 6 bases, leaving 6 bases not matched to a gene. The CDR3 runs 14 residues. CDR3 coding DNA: TGTGCCAGCTCACCAACCACAGGGGTACCTGAAGCTTTCTTT. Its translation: CASSPTTGVPEAFF.

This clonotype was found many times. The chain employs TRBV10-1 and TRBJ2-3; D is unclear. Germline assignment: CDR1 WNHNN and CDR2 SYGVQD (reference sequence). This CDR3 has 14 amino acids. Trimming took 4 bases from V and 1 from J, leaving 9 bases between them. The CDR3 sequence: CASSGQIGTDTQYF. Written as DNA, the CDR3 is TGCGCCAGCAGTGGACAAATTGGCACAGATACGCAGTATTTT.

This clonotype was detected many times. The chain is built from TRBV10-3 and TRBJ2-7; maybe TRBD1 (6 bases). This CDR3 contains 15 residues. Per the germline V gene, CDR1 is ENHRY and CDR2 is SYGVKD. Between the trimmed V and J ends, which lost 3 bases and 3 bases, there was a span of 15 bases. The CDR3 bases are TGTGCCATCAGTGACCCTACGGACAGATACTACGAGCAGTACTTC. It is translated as CAISDPTDRYYEQYF.

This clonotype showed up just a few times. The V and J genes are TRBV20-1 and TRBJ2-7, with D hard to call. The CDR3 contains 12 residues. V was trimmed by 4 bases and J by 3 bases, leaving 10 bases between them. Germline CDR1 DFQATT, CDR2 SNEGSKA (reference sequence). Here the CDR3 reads CSAKGQIYEQYF. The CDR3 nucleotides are TGCAGTGCTAAGGGCCAGATCTACGAGCAGTACTTC.

The DNA of the CDR3 is TGTGCCAGCAGCTTTTACGGACAAAACATTCAGTACTTC. Translated, it gives CASSFYGQNIQYF. The chain recombines TRBV7-2 with TRBJ2-4, with D uncertain. Trimming cost V 3 bases and J 5 bases, with 8 bases left between them. The CDR3 runs to 13 residues. The germline V gene has CDR1 SGHTA and CDR2 FQGNSA.

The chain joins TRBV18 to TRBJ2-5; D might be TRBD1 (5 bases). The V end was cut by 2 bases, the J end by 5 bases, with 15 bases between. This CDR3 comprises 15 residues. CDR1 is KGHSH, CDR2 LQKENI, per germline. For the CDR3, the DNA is TGTGCCAGCTCACCATCAGGGTCCCGGTACGAGACCCAGTACTTC. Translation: CASSPSGSRYETQYF.

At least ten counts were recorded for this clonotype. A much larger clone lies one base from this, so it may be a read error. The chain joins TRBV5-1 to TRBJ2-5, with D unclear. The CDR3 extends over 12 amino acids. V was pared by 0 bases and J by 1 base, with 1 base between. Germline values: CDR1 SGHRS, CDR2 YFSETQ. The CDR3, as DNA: TGCGCCAGCAGCTTGGCCCAAGAGACCCAGTACTTC. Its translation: CASSLAQETQYF.

CDR3: CASSSLAASYEQYF. In nucleotides, the CDR3 is TGTGCCAGCAGCTCTTTAGCGGCCTCCTACGAGCAGTACTTC. This chain joins TRBV7-2 and TRBJ2-7; D might be TRBD2 (6 bases). This CDR3 contains 14 residues. Trimming took off 4 bases at V and 0 bases at J, with 10 bases between the two ends. Per the germline V gene, CDR1 is SGHTA and CDR2 is FQGNSA. Based on the CDR3 plus reference TRBV7-2 and TRBJ2-7, the full variable domain is GAGVSQSPSNKVTEKGKDVELRCDPISGHTALYWYRQSLGQGLEFLIYFQGNSAPDKSGLPSDRFSAERTGGSVSTLTIQRTQQEDSAVYLCASSSLAASYEQYFGPGTRLTVT.

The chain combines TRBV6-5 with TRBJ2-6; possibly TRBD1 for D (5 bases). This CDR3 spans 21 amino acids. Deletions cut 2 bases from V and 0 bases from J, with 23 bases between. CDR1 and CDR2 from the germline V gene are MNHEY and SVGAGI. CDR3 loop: CASSYRVGPRLLTSGANVLTF. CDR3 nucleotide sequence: TGTGCCAGCAGTTACAGGGTGGGGCCCAGATTACTAACCTCTGGGGCCAACGTCCTGACTTTC.

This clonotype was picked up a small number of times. The CDR3 protein is CDEGLSPLHF. The CDR3 DNA reads TGCGACGAAGGCCTATCACCCCTCCACTTT. The V call is TRBV21-1, the J call TRBJ1-6. TRBV21-1 is assigned pseudogene status. The CDR3 length is 10 residues.

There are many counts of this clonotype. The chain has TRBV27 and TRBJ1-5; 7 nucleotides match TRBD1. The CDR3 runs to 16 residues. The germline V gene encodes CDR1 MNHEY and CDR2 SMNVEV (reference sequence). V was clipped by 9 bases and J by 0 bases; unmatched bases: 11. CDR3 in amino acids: CASIFLRGNSNQPQHF. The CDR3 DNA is TGTGCCAGTATTTTCCTCAGGGGGAATAGCAATCAGCCCCAGCATTTT.

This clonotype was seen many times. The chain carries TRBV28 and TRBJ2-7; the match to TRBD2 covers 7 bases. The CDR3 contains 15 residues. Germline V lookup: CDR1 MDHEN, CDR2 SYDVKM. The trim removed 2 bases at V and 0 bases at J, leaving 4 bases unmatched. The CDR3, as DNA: TGTGCCAGCAGTTTAAGAGGGACTACCTCCTACGAGCAGTACTTC. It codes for CASSLRGTTSYEQYF.

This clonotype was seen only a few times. The CDR3 DNA reads TGTGCCAGCAGCTTCGGATCGGCGTACTCCTACGAGCAGTACTTC. Protein product: CASSFGSAYSYEQYF. The rearrangement uses TRBV7-9 and TRBJ2-7; D gene uncertain. V dropped 3 bases and J dropped 0 bases, with 12 bases sitting between them. The CDR3 totals 15 residues. The germline V gene encodes CDR1 SEHNR and CDR2 FQNEAQ (reference sequence).

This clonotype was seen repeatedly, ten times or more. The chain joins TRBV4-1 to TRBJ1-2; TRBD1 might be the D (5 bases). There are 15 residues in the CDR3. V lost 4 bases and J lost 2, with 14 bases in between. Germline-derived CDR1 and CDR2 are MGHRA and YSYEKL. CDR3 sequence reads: CASSRPGTENYGYTF. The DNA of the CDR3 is TGCGCCAGCAGCCGACCCGGGACTGAAAACTATGGCTACACCTTC.

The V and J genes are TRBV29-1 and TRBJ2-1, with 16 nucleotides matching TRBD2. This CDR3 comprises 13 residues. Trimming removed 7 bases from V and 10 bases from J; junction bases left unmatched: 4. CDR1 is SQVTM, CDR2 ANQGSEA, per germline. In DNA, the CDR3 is TGCAGCGCGGGGACTAGCGGGAGGGCCGAGCAGTTCTTC. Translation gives CSAGTSGRAEQFF.

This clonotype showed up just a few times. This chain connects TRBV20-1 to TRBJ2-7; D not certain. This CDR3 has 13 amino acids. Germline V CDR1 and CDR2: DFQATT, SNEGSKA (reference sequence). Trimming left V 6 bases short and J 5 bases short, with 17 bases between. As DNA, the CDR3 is TGCAGTGCCGTCAACTCAGAAAGCGACGAGCAGTACTTC. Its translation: CSAVNSESDEQYF.

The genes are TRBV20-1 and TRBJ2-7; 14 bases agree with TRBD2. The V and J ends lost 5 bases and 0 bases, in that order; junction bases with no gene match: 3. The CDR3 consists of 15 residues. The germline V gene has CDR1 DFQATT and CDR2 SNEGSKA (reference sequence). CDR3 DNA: TGCAGTGCTGGACTAGCGGGAGGTAGCTCCTACGAGCAGTACTTC. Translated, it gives CSAGLAGGSSYEQYF.

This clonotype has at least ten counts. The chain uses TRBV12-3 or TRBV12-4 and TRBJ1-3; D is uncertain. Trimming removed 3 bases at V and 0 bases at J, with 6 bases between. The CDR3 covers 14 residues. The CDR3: CASSFWASGNTIYF. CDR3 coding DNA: TGTGCCAGCAGTTTTTGGGCCTCTGGAAACACCATATATTTT.

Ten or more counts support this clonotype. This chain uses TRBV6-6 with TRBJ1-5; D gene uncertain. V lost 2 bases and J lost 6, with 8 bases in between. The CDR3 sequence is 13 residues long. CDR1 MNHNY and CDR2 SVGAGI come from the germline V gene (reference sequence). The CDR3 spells CASSYRDAQPQHF. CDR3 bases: TGTGCCAGCAGTTACAGGGATGCTCAGCCCCAGCATTTT.

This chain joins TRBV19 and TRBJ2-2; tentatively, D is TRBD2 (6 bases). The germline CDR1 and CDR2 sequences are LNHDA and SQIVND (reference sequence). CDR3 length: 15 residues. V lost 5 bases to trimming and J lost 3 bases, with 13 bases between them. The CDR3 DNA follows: TGTGCCAGTAGTTCCGGGGGAGCGGACACCGGGGAGCTGTTTTTT. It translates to CASSSGGADTGELFF.

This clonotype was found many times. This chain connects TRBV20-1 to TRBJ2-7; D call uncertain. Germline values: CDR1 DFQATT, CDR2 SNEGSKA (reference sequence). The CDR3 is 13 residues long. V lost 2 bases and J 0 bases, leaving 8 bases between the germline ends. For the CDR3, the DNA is TGCAGTGCTAGAAGGCGCGGCTCCTACGAGCAGTACTTC. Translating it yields CSARRRGSYEQYF.

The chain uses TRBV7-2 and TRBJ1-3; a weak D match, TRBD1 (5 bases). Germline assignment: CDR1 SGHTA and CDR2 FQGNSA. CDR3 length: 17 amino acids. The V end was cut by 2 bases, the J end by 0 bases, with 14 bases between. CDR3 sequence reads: CASSLSGLTYSGNTIYF. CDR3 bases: TGTGCCAGCAGCTTATCGGGGCTAACCTACTCTGGAAACACCATATATTTT.

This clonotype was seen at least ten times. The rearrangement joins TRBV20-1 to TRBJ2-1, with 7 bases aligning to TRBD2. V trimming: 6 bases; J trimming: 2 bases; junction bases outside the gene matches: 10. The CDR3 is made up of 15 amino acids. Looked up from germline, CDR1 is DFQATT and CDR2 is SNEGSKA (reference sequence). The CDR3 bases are TGCAGTGCCCTGCCTATTGCGGGGGCCTACAATGAGCAGTTCTTC. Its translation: CSALPIAGAYNEQFF.

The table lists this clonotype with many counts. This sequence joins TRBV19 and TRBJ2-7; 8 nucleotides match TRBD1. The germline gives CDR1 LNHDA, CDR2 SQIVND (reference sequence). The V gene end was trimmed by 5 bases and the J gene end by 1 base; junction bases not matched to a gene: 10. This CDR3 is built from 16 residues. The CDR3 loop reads CASSSNLDRVSYEQYF. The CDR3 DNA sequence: TGTGCCAGTAGTTCCAACTTGGACAGGGTATCCTACGAGCAGTACTTC. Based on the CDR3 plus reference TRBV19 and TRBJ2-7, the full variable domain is DGGITQSPKYLFRKEGQNVTLSCEQNLNHDAMYWYRQDPGQGLRLIYYSQIVNDFQKGDIAEGYSVSREKKESFPLTVTSAQKNPTAFYLCASSSNLDRVSYEQYFGPGTRLTVT.

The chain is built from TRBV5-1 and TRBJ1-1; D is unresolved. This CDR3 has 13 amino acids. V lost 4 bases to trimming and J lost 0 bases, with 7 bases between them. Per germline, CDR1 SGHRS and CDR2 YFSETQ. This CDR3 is CASSKQMNTEAFF. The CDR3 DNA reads TGCGCCAGCAGCAAACAGATGAACACTGAAGCTTTCTTT.

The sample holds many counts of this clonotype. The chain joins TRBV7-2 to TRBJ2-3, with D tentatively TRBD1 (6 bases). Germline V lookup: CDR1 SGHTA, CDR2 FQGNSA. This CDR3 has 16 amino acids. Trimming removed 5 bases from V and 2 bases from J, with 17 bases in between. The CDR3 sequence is CASSANMGHFTDTQYF. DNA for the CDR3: TGTGCCAGCAGCGCGAATATGGGACACTTCACAGATACGCAGTATTTT.

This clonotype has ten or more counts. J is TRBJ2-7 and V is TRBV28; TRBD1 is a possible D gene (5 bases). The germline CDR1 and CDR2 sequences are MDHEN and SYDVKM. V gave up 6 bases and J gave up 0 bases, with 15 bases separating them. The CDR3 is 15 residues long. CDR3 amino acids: CASSSIARVSYEQYF. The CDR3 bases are TGTGCCAGCAGCAGCATAGCCAGGGTCTCCTACGAGCAGTACTTC.

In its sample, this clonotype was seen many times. The CDR3 sequence is CAISELGGSYGYTF. CDR3 in DNA: TGTGCCATCAGTGAACTGGGGGGAAGCTATGGCTACACCTTC. The chain employs TRBV10-3 and TRBJ1-2; tentative D call: TRBD1 (5 bases). Germline values: CDR1 ENHRY, CDR2 SYGVKD. Trimming took 3 bases from V and 4 from J, leaving 12 bases between them. This CDR3 region has 14 residues.

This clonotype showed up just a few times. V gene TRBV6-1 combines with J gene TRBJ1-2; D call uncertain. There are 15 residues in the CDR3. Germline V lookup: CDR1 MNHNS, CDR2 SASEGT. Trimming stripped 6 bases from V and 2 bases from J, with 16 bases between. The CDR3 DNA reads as TGTGCCAGCAGACGACCGCTCTGGGCAAACTATGGCTACACCTTC. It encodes CASRRPLWANYGYTF.

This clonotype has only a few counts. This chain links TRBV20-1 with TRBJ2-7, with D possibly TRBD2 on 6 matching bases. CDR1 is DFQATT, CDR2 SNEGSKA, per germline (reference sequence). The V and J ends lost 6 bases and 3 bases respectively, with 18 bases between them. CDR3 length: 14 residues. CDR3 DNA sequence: TGCAGTGCCCTGTTGGCGGGGTTAAACTACGAGCAGTACTTC. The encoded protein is CSALLAGLNYEQYF.